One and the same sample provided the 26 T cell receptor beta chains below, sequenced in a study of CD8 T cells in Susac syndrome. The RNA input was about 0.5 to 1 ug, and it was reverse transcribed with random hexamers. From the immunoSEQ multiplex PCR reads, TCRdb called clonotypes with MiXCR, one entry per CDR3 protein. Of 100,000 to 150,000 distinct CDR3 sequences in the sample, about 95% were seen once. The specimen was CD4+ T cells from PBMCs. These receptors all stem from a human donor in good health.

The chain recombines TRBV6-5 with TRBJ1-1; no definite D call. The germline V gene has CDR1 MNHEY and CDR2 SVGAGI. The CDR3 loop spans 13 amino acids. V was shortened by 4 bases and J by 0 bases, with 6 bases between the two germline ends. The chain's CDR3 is CASSFELNTEAFF. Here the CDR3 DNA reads TGTGCCAGCAGTTTCGAACTGAACACTGAAGCTTTCTTT.

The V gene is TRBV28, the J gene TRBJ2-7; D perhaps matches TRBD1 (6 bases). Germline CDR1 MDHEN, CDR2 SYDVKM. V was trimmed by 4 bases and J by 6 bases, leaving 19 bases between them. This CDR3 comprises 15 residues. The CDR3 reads CASSSPQGQHAEQYF. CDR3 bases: TGTGCCAGCAGTTCCCCCCAGGGGCAACATGCCGAGCAGTACTTC. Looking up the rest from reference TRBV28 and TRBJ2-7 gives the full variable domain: DVKVTQSSRYLVKRTGEKVFLECVQDMDHENMFWYRQDPGLGLRLIYFSYDVKMKEKGDIPEGYSVSREKKERFSLILESASTNQTSMYLCASSSPQGQHAEQYFGPGTRLTVT.

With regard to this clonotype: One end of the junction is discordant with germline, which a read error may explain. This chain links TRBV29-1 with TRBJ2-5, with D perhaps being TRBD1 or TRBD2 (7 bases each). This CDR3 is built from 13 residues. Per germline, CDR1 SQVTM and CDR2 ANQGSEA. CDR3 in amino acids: CSVRGTAQETRYF. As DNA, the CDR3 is TGCAGCGTGCGGGGGACAGCCCAAGAGACCCGGTACTTC.

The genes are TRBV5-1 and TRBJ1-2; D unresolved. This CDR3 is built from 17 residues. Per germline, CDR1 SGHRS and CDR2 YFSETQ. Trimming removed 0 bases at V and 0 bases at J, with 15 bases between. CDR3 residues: CASSLAGVTKTNYGYTF. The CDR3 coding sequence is TGCGCCAGCAGCTTGGCCGGAGTTACGAAAACTAACTATGGCTACACCTTC. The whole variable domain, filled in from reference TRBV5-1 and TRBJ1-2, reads KAGVTQTPRYLIKTRGQQVTLSCSPISGHRSVSWYQQTPGQGLQFLFEYFSETQRNKGNFPGRFSGRQFSNSRSEMNVSTLELGDSALYLCASSLAGVTKTNYGYTFGSGTRLTVV.

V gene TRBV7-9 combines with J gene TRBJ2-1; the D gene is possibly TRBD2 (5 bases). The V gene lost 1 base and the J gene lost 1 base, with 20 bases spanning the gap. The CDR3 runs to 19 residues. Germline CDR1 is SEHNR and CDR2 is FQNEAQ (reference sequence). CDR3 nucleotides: TGTGCCAGCAGCTTAGAGCCAGCGGCCCCGAGTGGATCCTACAATGAGCAGTTCTTC. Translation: CASSLEPAAPSGSYNEQFF.

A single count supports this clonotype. The CDR3 nucleotides read TGCAGCATTCAGGACAGGTCTCGTGGAGATACGCAGTATTTT. It translates to CSIQDRSRGDTQYF. The chain employs TRBV29-1 and TRBJ2-3, with 7 nucleotides matching TRBD1. Germline V gives CDR1 SQVTM, CDR2 ANQGSEA. The length of the CDR3 is 14 residues. Trimming removed 8 bases from V and 5 bases from J; junction bases left unmatched: 13.

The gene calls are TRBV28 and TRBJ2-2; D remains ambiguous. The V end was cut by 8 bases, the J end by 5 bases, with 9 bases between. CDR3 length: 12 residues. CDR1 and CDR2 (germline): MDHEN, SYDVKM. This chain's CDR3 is CASRRGTGELFF. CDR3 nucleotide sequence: TGTGCCAGCCGTCGCGGAACCGGGGAGCTGTTTTTT.

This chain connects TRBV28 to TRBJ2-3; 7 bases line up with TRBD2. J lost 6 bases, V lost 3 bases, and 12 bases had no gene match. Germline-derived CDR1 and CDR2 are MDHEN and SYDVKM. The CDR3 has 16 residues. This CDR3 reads CASSFIGGSTKDTQYF. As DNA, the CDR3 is TGTGCCAGCAGTTTTATTGGCGGGAGTACCAAGGATACGCAGTATTTT. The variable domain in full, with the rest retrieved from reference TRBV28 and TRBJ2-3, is DVKVTQSSRYLVKRTGEKVFLECVQDMDHENMFWYRQDPGLGLRLIYFSYDVKMKEKGDIPEGYSVSREKKERFSLILESASTNQTSMYLCASSFIGGSTKDTQYFGPGTRLTVL.

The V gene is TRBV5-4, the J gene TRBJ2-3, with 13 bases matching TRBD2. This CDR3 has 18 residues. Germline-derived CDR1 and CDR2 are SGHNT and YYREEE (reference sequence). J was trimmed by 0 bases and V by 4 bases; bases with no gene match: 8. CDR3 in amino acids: CASSPPGTSGTSTDTQYF. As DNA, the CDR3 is TGTGCCAGCAGCCCCCCGGGGACTAGCGGGACAAGCACAGATACGCAGTATTTT. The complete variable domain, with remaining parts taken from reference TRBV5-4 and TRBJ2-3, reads ETGVTQSPTHLIKTRGQQVTLRCSSQSGHNTVSWYQQALGQGPQFIFQYYREEENGRGNFPPRFSGLQFPNYSSELNVNALELDDSALYLCASSPPGTSGTSTDTQYFGPGTRLTVL.

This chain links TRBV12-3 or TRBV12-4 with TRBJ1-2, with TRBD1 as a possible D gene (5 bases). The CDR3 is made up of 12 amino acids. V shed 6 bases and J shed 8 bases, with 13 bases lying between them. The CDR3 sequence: CASSGTDGGYTF. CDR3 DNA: TGTGCCAGCAGCGGGACCGACGGAGGCTACACCTTC.

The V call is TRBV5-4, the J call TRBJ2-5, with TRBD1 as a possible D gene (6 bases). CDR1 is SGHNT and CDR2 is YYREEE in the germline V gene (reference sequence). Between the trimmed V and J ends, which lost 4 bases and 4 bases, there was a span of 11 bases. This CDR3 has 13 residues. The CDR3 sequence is CASSIRDTETQYF. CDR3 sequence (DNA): TGTGCCAGCAGCATACGGGACACAGAGACCCAGTACTTC.

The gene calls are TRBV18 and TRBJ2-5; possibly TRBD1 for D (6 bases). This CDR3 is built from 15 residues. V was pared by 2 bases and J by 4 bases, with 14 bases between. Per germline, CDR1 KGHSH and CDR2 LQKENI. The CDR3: CASSPSALRGETQYF. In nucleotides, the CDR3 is TGTGCCAGCTCACCATCTGCCCTCAGGGGAGAGACCCAGTACTTC.

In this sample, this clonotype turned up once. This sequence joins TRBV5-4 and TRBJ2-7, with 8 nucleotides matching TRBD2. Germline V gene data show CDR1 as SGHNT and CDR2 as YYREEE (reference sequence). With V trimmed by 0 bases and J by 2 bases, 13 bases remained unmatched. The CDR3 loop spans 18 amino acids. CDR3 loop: CASSLVARGGSTTYEQYF. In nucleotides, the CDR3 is TGTGCCAGCAGCTTGGTGGCCCGGGGGGGCAGTACCACCTACGAGCAGTACTTC.

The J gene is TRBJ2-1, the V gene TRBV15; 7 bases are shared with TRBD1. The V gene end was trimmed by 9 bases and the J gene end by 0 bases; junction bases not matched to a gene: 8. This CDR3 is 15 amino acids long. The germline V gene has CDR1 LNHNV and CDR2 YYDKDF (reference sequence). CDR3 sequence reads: CATTAGGFSYNEQFF. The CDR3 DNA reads TGTGCCACTACCGCAGGGGGATTCTCCTACAATGAGCAGTTCTTC.

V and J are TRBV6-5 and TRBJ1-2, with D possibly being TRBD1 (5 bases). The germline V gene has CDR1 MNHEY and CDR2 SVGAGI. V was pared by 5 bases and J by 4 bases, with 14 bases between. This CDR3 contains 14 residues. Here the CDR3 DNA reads TGTGCCAGCAGTCTACAGGCGACGGGCTATGGCTACACCTTC. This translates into CASSLQATGYGYTF.

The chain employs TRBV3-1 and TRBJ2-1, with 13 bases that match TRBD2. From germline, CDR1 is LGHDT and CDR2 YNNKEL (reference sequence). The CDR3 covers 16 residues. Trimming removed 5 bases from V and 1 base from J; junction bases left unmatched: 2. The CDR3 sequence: CASSRTSGRSYNEQFF. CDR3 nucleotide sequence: TGTGCCAGCAGCAGGACTAGCGGGAGATCCTACAATGAGCAGTTCTTC.

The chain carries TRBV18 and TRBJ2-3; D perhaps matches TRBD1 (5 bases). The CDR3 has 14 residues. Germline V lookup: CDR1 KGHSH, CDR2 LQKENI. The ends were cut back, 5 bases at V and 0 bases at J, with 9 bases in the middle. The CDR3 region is CASSSTESTDTQYF. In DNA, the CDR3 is TGTGCCAGCTCATCGACAGAGAGCACAGATACGCAGTATTTT. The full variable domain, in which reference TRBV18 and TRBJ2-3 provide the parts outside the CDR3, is NAGVMQNPRHLVRRRGQEARLRCSPMKGHSHVYWYRQLPEEGLKFMVYLQKENIIDESGMPKERFSAEFPKEGPSILRIQQVVRGDSAAYFCASSSTESTDTQYFGPGTRLTVL.

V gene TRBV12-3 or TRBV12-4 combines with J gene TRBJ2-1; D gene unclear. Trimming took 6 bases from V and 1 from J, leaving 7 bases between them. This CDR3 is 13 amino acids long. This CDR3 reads CASRIGSYNEQFF. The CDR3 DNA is TGTGCCAGCAGAATAGGGTCCTACAATGAGCAGTTCTTC.

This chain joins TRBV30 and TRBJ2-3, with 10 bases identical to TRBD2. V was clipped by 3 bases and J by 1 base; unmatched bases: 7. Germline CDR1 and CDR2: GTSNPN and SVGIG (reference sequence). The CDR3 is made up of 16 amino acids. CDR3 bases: TGTGCCTGGAGCAGCGGGAGGGCCGGGGGCACAGATACGCAGTATTTT. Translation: CAWSSGRAGGTDTQYF.

Here the CDR3 reads CASSSGNYEQYF. The CDR3 nucleotides read TGTGCCAGCAGCTCGGGGAATTACGAGCAGTACTTC. V gene TRBV7-9 combines with J gene TRBJ2-7; maybe TRBD2 (5 bases). V was cut by 4 bases and J by 4 bases, with 8 bases left in between. The CDR3 spans 12 residues. CDR1 is SEHNR and CDR2 is FQNEAQ in the germline V gene (reference sequence).

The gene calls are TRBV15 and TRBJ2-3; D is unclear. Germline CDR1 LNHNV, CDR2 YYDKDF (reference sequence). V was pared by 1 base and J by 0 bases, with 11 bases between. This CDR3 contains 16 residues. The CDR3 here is CATSRGLQSSTDTQYF. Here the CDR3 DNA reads TGTGCCACCAGCAGAGGGCTACAGTCTAGCACAGATACGCAGTATTTT.

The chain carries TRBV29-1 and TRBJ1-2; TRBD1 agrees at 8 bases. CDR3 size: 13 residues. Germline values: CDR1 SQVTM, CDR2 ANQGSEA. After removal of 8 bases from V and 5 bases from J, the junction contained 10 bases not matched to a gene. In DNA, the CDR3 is TGCAGCACCACGACAGGGGTTGGTTATGGCTACACCTTC. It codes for CSTTTGVGYGYTF.

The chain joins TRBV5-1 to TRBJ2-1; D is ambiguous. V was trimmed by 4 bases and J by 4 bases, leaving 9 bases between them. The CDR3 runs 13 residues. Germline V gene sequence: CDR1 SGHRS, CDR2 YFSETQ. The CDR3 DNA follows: TGCGCCAGCAGCGTGGACGGGTACAATGAGCAGTTCTTC. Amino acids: CASSVDGYNEQFF.

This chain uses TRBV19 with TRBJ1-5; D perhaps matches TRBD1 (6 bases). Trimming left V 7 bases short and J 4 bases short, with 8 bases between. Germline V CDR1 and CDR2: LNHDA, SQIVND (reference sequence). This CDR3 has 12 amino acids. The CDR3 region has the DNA TGTGCCAGTATGGACAGAAATCAGCCCCAGCATTTT. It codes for CASMDRNQPQHF.

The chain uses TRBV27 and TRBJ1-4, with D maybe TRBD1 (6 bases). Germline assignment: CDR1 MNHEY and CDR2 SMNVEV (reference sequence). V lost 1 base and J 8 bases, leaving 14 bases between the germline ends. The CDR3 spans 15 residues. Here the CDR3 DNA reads TGTGCCAGCAGTTTATGGGGGACACGCAACGAAAAACTGTTTTTT. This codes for CASSLWGTRNEKLFF.

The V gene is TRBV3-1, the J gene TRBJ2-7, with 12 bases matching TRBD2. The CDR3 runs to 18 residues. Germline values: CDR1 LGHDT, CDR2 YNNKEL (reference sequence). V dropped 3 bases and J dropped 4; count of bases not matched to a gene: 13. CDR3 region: CASSQGGTSGSWGYEQYF. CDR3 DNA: TGTGCCAGCAGCCAGGGGGGGACTAGCGGGTCGTGGGGTTACGAGCAGTACTTC.